The 20 T cell receptor beta chains below come from one sample, sequenced in a study of blood T cell repertoires in COVID-19. Only in-frame clones appear in the TCRdb table, and some are missing; sequencing was by immunoSEQ multiplex PCR. The sample shows approximately 170,000 clones, about 83% of them seen only once. The sample was peripheral blood. These receptors came from a woman aged 70-85 years who had recovered from COVID-19.

There are a few counts of this clone. The chain recombines TRBV2 with TRBJ1-1, with a possible D match to TRBD1 (6 bases). Germline CDR1 is SNHLY and CDR2 is FYNNEI. The CDR3 runs to 14 residues. V dropped 6 bases and J dropped 2 bases, with 13 bases sitting between them. The DNA for the CDR3 is TGTGCCAGCAGACACGGGACAACAAACACTGAAGCTTTCTTT. Translated, it gives CASRHGTTNTEAFF.

Here the CDR3 reads CASSMGLLPTDTQYF. CDR3 in DNA: TGTGCCAGTAGTATGGGTCTACTACCCACAGATACGCAGTATTTT. The chain carries TRBV19 and TRBJ2-3, with D uncertain. V was pared by 3 bases and J by 2 bases, with 12 bases between. Germline CDR1 is LNHDA and CDR2 is SQIVND (reference sequence). This CDR3 has 15 amino acids.

The chain combines TRBV7-2 with TRBJ2-1; 10 bases fit TRBD2. V was pared by 5 bases and J by 11 bases, with 9 bases of the junction left unmatched. The CDR3 is 14 amino acids. The germline V gene encodes CDR1 SGHTA and CDR2 FQGNSA. The CDR3 DNA follows: TGTGCCAGCAGCCCCCGGACTAGCGGACCCCAGCAGTTCTTC. Protein sequence: CASSPRTSGPQQFF. The whole variable domain, remainder taken from reference TRBV7-2 and TRBJ2-1, is GAGVSQSPSNKVTEKGKDVELRCDPISGHTALYWYRQSLGQGLEFLIYFQGNSAPDKSGLPSDRFSAERTGGSVSTLTIQRTQQEDSAVYLCASSPRTSGPQQFFGPGTRLTVL.

The chain recombines TRBV3-1 (or the pseudogene TRBV3-2) with TRBJ1-2, with TRBD1 matching over 7 bases. Germline V CDR1 and CDR2: LGHDT, YNNKEL (reference sequence). The CDR3 totals 15 residues. With V trimmed by 4 bases and J by 4 bases, 9 bases remained unmatched. DNA for the CDR3: TGTGCCAGCAGCCCTTACGACAGGGTGGTCTATGGCTACACCTTC. Translated: CASSPYDRVVYGYTF.

V gene TRBV10-1 combines with J gene TRBJ2-1, with D perhaps matching TRBD2 (5 bases). The CDR3 is 13 amino acids. Trimming left V 6 bases short and J 8 bases short, with 14 bases between. Germline CDR1 WNHNN, CDR2 SYGVQD (reference sequence). CDR3 bases: TGCGCCAGCAGGAGGACTCTCGGGGATGAGCAGTTCTTC. It specifies CASRRTLGDEQFF.

This chain uses TRBV24-1 with TRBJ1-4; 8 nucleotides match TRBD1. Germline V gene sequence: CDR1 KGHDR, CDR2 SFDVKD. J gave up 5 bases and V 4 bases, and 5 bases lay outside the gene matches. CDR3 size: 15 residues. The CDR3 DNA is TGTGCCACCAGTGACCCCGGACAGGGAAATGAAAAACTGTTTTTT. Its translation: CATSDPGQGNEKLFF.

This chain uses TRBV9 with TRBJ2-7; TRBD2 aligns across 11 bases. This CDR3 is built from 15 residues. CDR1 is SGDLS, CDR2 YYNGEE, per germline. With 3 bases clipped from V and 0 bases from J, the junction kept 2 bases outside the gene matches. The CDR3 loop reads CASSAGLADSYEQYF. The CDR3 DNA reads as TGTGCCAGCAGCGCGGGACTAGCGGACTCCTACGAGCAGTACTTC.

This chain joins TRBV12-5 and TRBJ1-2; D unresolved. Germline CDR1 LGHNT, CDR2 FRNRAP. V was shortened by 5 bases and J by 2 bases, with 6 bases between the two germline ends. The CDR3 is 12 amino acids. The CDR3 sequence is CASGAANYGYTF. Written as DNA, the CDR3 is TGTGCTAGTGGTGCAGCGAACTATGGCTACACCTTC.

This clone was counted a single time. The V and J genes are TRBV7-6 and TRBJ1-3, with D maybe TRBD1 (5 bases). This CDR3 spans 17 amino acids. Germline V CDR1 and CDR2: SGHVS, FNYEAQ. V lost 5 bases and J lost 0, with 17 bases in between. The DNA for the CDR3 is TGTGCCAGCAGCCCCCTCGGGGGGGTTAGCTCTGGAAACACCATATATTTT. Amino acids: CASSPLGGVSSGNTIYF.

This chain connects TRBV7-6 to TRBJ1-2, with TRBD1 as a possible D gene (6 bases). CDR3 size: 12 residues. Germline CDR1 SGHVS, CDR2 FNYEAQ. Deletions cut 8 bases from V and 8 bases from J, with 15 bases between. Here the CDR3 DNA reads TGTGCCAGCGGGGGGGGCAGAGGGGGCTACACCTTC. It specifies CASGGGRGGYTF.

V is TRBV18 and J is TRBJ1-1; TRBD1 aligns across 7 bases. The V and J ends lost 6 bases and 3 bases, in that order; junction bases with no gene match: 1. The CDR3 is 12 amino acids. The germline V gene has CDR1 KGHSH and CDR2 LQKENI. CDR3 coding DNA: TGTGCCAGCTCCCAGGGGGACACTGAAGCTTTCTTT. This translates into CASSQGDTEAFF.

This clone has only one observation. The J gene is TRBJ1-2, the V gene TRBV15; D is unclear. CDR1 is LNHNV and CDR2 is YYDKDF in the germline V gene (reference sequence). The germline V and J ends were trimmed by 3 bases and 5 bases, with 7 bases remaining between them. This CDR3 comprises 12 residues. The CDR3 loop reads CATSSAGYGYTF. The CDR3 coding sequence is TGTGCCACCAGCAGTGCCGGGTATGGCTACACCTTC. Variable domain in full (rest from reference TRBV15 and TRBJ1-2): DAMVIQNPRYQVTQFGKPVTLSCSQTLNHNVMYWYQQKSSQAPKLLFHYYDKDFNNEADTPDNFQSRRPNTSFCFLDIRSPGLGDTAMYLCATSSAGYGYTFGSGTRLTVV.

This clone was recorded once. The V and J genes are TRBV7-2 and TRBJ2-1, with D hard to call. The CDR3 is 11 amino acids. V shed 4 bases and J shed 9 bases, with 7 bases lying between them. Germline V gene data show CDR1 as SGHTA and CDR2 as FQGNSA. The CDR3 reads CASSYTGEQFF. Here the CDR3 DNA reads TGTGCCAGCAGCTATACTGGTGAGCAGTTCTTC.

The J gene is TRBJ2-1, the V gene TRBV9, with D perhaps TRBD2 (6 bases). CDR3 length: 15 amino acids. The V and J ends lost 3 bases and 0 bases respectively, with 10 bases between them. CDR1 is SGDLS and CDR2 is YYNGEE in the germline V gene. CDR3 bases: TGTGCCAGCAGCGCAGGGACTTCCTCCTACAATGAGCAGTTCTTC. Residues: CASSAGTSSYNEQFF.

This chain connects TRBV5-4 to TRBJ2-3, with 7 bases fitting TRBD2. The CDR3 contains 17 residues. Germline V gene sequence: CDR1 SGHNT, CDR2 YYREEE (reference sequence). V was pared by 4 bases and J by 1 base, with 12 bases of the junction left unmatched. CDR3 residues: CASSPRRGGSGTDTQYF. The CDR3 region has the DNA TGTGCCAGCAGCCCCAGGAGGGGAGGGAGCGGCACAGATACGCAGTATTTT.

The V gene is TRBV29-1, the J gene TRBJ1-1, with a possible D match to TRBD1 (6 bases). Trimming removed 4 bases at V and 1 base at J, with 7 bases between. Germline lookup yields CDR1 SQVTM and CDR2 ANQGSEA. The CDR3 sequence is 12 residues long. DNA for the CDR3: TGCAGCGTTGGGGGACAGAACACTGAAGCTTTCTTT. Its protein is CSVGGQNTEAFF.

In its sample, this clone was seen once. This rearrangement joins TRBV29-1 to TRBJ1-1; D not resolved. CDR3 length: 14 residues. V was clipped by 7 bases and J by 1 base, with 16 bases between them. From germline, CDR1 is SQVTM and CDR2 ANQGSEA. This CDR3 reads CSALERTGNTEAFF. The CDR3 DNA is TGCAGCGCCCTCGAACGTACTGGGAACACTGAAGCTTTCTTT. The full variable domain, its missing parts supplied by reference TRBV29-1 and TRBJ1-1, is SAVISQKPSRDICQRGTSLTIQCQVDSQVTMMFWYRQQPGQSLTLIATANQGSEATYESGFVIDKFPISRPNLTFSTLTVSNMSPEDSSIYLCSALERTGNTEAFFGQGTRLTVV.

The chain has TRBV3-1 (or the pseudogene TRBV3-2) and TRBJ2-7; 9 nucleotides agree with TRBD1. This CDR3 has 15 residues. Germline V gene sequence: CDR1 LGHDT, CDR2 YNNKEL (reference sequence). J lost 3 bases, V lost 3 bases, and 6 bases had no gene match. CDR3 bases: TGTGCCAGCAGCCACTTGGGGACAGGGCGCTACGAGCAGTACTTC. Its protein is CASSHLGTGRYEQYF.

This chain's CDR3 is CASSVGRTSGAPGQETQYF. In nucleotides, the CDR3 is TGTGCCAGCAGCGTAGGTAGGACTAGCGGGGCCCCGGGGCAAGAGACCCAGTACTTC. This chain connects TRBV9 to TRBJ2-5, with TRBD2 identical over 12 bases. CDR3 length equals 19 residues. In germline, CDR1 is SGDLS, CDR2 YYNGEE. J was trimmed by 2 bases and V by 0 bases; bases with no gene match: 11.

V is TRBV30 and J is TRBJ1-2; D ambiguous. Germline-derived CDR1 and CDR2 are GTSNPN and SVGIG (reference sequence). The CDR3 consists of 13 residues. With 5 bases removed from V and 2 bases from J, the gap between germline ends came to 12 bases. The CDR3 loop is CAWRPDSNYGYTF. CDR3 nucleotides: TGTGCCTGGCGGCCGGACTCAAACTATGGCTACACCTTC.